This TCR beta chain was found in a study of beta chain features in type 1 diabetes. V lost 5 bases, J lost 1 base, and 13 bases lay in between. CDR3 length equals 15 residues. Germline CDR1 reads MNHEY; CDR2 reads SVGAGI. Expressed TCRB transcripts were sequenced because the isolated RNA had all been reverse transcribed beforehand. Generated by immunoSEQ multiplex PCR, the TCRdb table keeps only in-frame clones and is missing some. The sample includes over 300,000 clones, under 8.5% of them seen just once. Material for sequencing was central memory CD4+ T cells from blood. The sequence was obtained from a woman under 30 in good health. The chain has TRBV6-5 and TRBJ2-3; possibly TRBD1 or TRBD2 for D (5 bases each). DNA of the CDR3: TGTGCCAGCAGTCGGCGGACGGGGCGCACAGATACGCAGTATTTT. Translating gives CASSRRTGRTDTQYF.